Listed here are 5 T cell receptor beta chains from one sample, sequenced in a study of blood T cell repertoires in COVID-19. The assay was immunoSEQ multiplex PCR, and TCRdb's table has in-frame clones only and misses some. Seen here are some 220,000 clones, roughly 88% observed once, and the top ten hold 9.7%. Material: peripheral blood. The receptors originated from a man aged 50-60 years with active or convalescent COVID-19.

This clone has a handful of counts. CDR3 nucleotide sequence: TGTGCCACCAGTGATGAGGGCTATCAGCCCCAGCATTTT. Protein: CATSDEGYQPQHF. The chain couples TRBV24-1 to TRBJ1-5; D gene ambiguous. This CDR3 spans 13 amino acids. Germline-derived CDR1 and CDR2 are KGHDR and SFDVKD. V was trimmed by 3 bases and J by 5 bases, leaving 7 bases between them.

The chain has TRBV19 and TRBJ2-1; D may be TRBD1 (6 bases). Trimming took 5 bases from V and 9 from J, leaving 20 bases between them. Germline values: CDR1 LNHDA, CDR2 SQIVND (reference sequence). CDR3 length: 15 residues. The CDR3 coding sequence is TGTGCCAGTAGTTCTCTCCCGACAGGTGAGGGTGAGCAGTTCTTC. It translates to CASSSLPTGEGEQFF.

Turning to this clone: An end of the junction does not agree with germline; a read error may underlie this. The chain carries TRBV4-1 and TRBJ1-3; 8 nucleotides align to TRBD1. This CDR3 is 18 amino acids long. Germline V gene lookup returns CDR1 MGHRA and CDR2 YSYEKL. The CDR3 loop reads CASSQGPTGAIPGDTIYF. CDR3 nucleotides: TGCGCCAGCAGCCAAGGACCGACAGGGGCCATACCTGGAGACACCATATATTTT.

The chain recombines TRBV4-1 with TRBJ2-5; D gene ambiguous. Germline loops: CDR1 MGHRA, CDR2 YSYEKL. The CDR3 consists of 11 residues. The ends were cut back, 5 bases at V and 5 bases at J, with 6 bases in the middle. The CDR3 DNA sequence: TGCGCCAGCAGCTCCAGTGAGACCCAGTACTTC. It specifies CASSSSETQYF.

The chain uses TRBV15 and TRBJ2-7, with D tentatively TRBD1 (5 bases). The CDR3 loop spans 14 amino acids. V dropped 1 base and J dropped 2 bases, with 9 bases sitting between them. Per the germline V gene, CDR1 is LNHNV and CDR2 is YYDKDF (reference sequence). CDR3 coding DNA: TGTGCCACCAGCAGAGGCGGACATCCCTACGAGCAGTACGTC. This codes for CATSRGGHPYEQYV.